Listed below are T cell receptor beta chains from one sample, sequenced in a study of blood T cell repertoires in COVID-19. Clones were sequenced by immunoSEQ multiplex PCR, and TCRdb holds only the in-frame ones, with some missing. This sample has 130,000 or so clones; 84% occur once, and the top ten carry roughly 3.4%. Sequencing was done on a sample of PBMCs or T cells enriched from blood (not recorded which). The origin of the receptors is a woman aged 45-60 years with acute COVID-19. The CDR3 runs from the conserved cysteine through the conserved F or W. The order of the fields is D gene, clone size, V gene, J gene, CDR3 DNA, CDR3 protein. The D gene is left open where the match is weak. Expanded clones get a size class; other rows say once, few or many, or leave the size out.

>TRBD1|.|TRBV19|TRBJ1-1
TGTGCCAGTAGAAGGCAGGGGGCAGAGTACACTGAAGCTTTCTTT
CASRRQGAEYTEAFF
>TRBD2|.|TRBV2|TRBJ2-1
TGTGCCAGCAGTGAGATAGCGGGCAAATTGGTTGAGCAGTTCTTC
CASSEIAGKLVEQFF
>.|.|TRBV11-2|TRBJ1-6
TGTGCCAGCAGCTTAGACAGGACCCTCCACTTT
CASSLDRTLHF
>.|.|TRBV14|TRBJ2-5
TGTGCCAGCAGCCAAGATCGAGGGGGTCCCGAGACCCAGTACTTC
CASSQDRGGPETQYF
>TRBD1|.|TRBV3-1/TRBV3-2|TRBJ2-7
TGTGCCAGCAGCACCCCCGGGACAGGGTACGAGCAGTACTTC
CASSTPGTGYEQYF
>.|.|TRBV5-6|TRBJ2-7
TGTGCCAGCAGCTTGCGGTCCAGGGTGGGCGAGCAGTACTTC
CASSLRSRVGEQYF
>.|.|TRBV5-1|TRBJ2-1
TGCGCCAGCAGCCTGGGGGGGCCAGAGTCATCCTACAATGAGCAGTTCTTC
CASSLGGPESSYNEQFF
>TRBD1|.|TRBV11-1|TRBJ2-1
TGTGCCAGCAGCTTAGCAACAGGGGCCTCCTACAATGAGCAGTTCTTC
CASSLATGASYNEQFF
>TRBD1|.|TRBV7-2|TRBJ1-5
TGTGCCAGCAGCTTATGGACAGGGGATCAGCCCCAGCATTTT
CASSLWTGDQPQHF
>TRBD1|.|TRBV18|TRBJ1-3
TGTGCCAGCTCACCCAAGACAGGGACCCTAAGCTCTGGAAACACCATATATTTT
CASSPKTGTLSSGNTIYF
>TRBD2|.|TRBV19|TRBJ2-3
TGTGCCAGTAGCCCTGGCGTTGCGGGAGGACGGAATACGCAGTATTTT
CASSPGVAGGRNTQYF
>.|.|TRBV9|TRBJ1-6
TGTGCCAGCAGCGTGCTCCCGGGGTTGGGGGGTAATTCACCCCTCCACTTT
CASSVLPGLGGNSPLHF
>TRBD2|few|TRBV5-4|TRBJ2-3
TGTGCCAGCAGAGTAGCGGGAGTTTATTCTGGCACAGATACGCAGTATTTT
CASRVAGVYSGTDTQYF
>.|.|TRBV5-3|TRBJ1-5
TGTGCCAGAAGCTTTAAGGGGAAGAGCAATCAGCCCCAGCATTTT
CARSFKGKSNQPQHF
>.|.|TRBV7-9|TRBJ1-1
TGTGCCAGCAGCTCCAGACAGTACACTGAAGCTTTCTTT
CASSSRQYTEAFF
>.|.|TRBV6-2/TRBV6-3|TRBJ1-1
TGTGCCAGCAGTTTAACAGGGATTGAAGCTTTCTTT
CASSLTGIEAFF
>TRBD2|once|TRBV4-3|TRBJ2-3
TGCGCCAGCAGCCAAGATCCCCCAAGACTAGCGGGAGGGACAGATACGCAGTATTTT
CASSQDPPRLAGGTDTQYF
>.|.|TRBV11-2|TRBJ1-1
TGTGCCAGCAGCTTAGTGGGCAGCCTTGGAGCTTTCTTT
CASSLVGSLGAFF
>TRBD1|.|TRBV19|TRBJ1-5
TGTGCCAGTAGTATGGCAGTGGACAGGGGGCCCTGGGGCAATCAGCCCCAGCATTTT
CASSMAVDRGPWGNQPQHF
>TRBD2|.|TRBV7-3|TRBJ2-3
TGTGCCAGCAGCTCCGCCGCGGGAGGGCCTGATACGCAGTATTTT
CASSSAAGGPDTQYF